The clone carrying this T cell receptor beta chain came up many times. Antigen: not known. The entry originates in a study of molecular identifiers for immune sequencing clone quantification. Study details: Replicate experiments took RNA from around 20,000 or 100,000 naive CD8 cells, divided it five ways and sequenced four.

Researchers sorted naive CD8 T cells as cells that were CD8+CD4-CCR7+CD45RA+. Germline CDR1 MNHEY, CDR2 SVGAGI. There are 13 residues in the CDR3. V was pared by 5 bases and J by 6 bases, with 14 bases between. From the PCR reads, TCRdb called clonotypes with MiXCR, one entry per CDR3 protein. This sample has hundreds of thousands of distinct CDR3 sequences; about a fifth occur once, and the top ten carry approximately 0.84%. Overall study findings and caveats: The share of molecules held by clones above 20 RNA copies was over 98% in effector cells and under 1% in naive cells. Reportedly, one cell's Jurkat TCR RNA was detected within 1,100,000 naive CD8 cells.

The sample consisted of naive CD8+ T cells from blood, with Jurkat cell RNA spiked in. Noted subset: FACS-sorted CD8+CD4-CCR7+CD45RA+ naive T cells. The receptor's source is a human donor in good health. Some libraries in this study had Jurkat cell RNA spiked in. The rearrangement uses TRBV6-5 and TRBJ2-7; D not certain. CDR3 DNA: TGTGCCAGCAGTCATTCCCCGGCGACCGAGCAGTACTTC. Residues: CASSHSPATEQYF.